Below, 12 T cell receptor beta chains from the same sample are listed, as sequenced in a study of shared clonotypes between healthy human individuals. Produced via immunoSEQ multiplex PCR; TCRdb's table is partial and in-frame only. The sample holds 2 million to 2.5 million clones, 90% to 97% seen once. Specimen: naive CD4+ T cells sorted from blood. Noted subset: CD45RA+ positively selected. The receptors were gathered from a man aged 18 to 30 in good health.

The V call is TRBV2, the J call TRBJ2-1; a weak D match, TRBD1 (5 bases). This CDR3 comprises 16 residues. CDR1 SNHLY and CDR2 FYNNEI come from the germline V gene. The V gene lost 4 bases and the J gene lost 4 bases, with 17 bases spanning the gap. The CDR3 bases are TGTGCCAGCAGTGGTACAGGCAAGGGGTCTTACAATGAGCAGTTCTTC. Residues: CASSGTGKGSYNEQFF.

J is TRBJ2-7 and V is TRBV9; weak D call: TRBD2 (5 bases). CDR1 is SGDLS, CDR2 YYNGEE, per germline. The CDR3 is made up of 15 amino acids. Trimming pared 0 bases from V and 0 bases from J, leaving 10 bases between. The CDR3 bases are TGTGCCAGCAGCGTAGGGACTCTTAGCTCCTACGAGCAGTACTTC. Its translation is CASSVGTLSSYEQYF. The full variable domain, rest sourced from reference TRBV9 and TRBJ2-7, is DSGVTQTPKHLITATGQRVTLRCSPRSGDLSVYWYQQSLDQGLQFLIQYYNGEERAKGNILERFSAQQFPDLHSELNLSSLELGDSALYFCASSVGTLSSYEQYFGPGTRLTVT.

The chain couples TRBV19 to TRBJ1-6; D call uncertain. V was pared by 1 base and J by 6 bases, with 7 bases between. This CDR3 spans 14 amino acids. Germline V gene lookup returns CDR1 LNHDA and CDR2 SQIVND (reference sequence). The CDR3 protein is CASSIVAANSPLHF. The CDR3 DNA sequence: TGTGCCAGTAGTATAGTCGCTGCTAATTCACCCCTCCACTTT.

This clone was seen a single time. V gene TRBV6-5 combines with J gene TRBJ1-2, with D perhaps TRBD1 (5 bases). Trimming removed 0 bases from V and 8 bases from J, with 16 bases in between. Looked up from germline, CDR1 is MNHEY and CDR2 is SVGAGI. The CDR3 spans 15 residues. CDR3 nucleotides: TGTGCCAGCAGTTACTCTTCCCAGGGACGAAGCGGCTACACCTTC. Amino acid sequence: CASSYSSQGRSGYTF.

V is TRBV19 and J is TRBJ2-7; TRBD2 matches at 7 bases. V gave up 5 bases and J gave up 3 bases; unmatched junction bases: 10. The CDR3 extends over 15 amino acids. Per germline, CDR1 LNHDA and CDR2 SQIVND (reference sequence). The CDR3 spells CASSSRLALLYEQYF. For the CDR3, the DNA is TGTGCCAGTAGTTCGAGACTAGCTCTACTCTACGAGCAGTACTTC.

The rearrangement joins TRBV28 to TRBJ2-3, with 9 bases that match TRBD2. CDR1 and CDR2 from the germline V gene are MDHEN and SYDVKM. With 6 bases clipped from V and 3 bases from J, the junction kept 7 bases outside the gene matches. CDR3 length equals 15 residues. The CDR3: CASSPGTSFTDTQYF. For the CDR3, the DNA is TGTGCCAGCAGCCCCGGGACTAGCTTTACAGATACGCAGTATTTT.

V usage is TRBV9 and J usage is TRBJ1-1; 10 bases line up with TRBD1. Germline V gene lookup returns CDR1 SGDLS and CDR2 YYNGEE. Trimming at V came to 0 bases and at J to 1 base, leaving 12 bases not matched to a gene. This CDR3 spans 19 amino acids. The CDR3 reads CASSVATLGTGVRNTEAFF. The DNA of the CDR3 is TGTGCCAGCAGCGTAGCTACCCTCGGGACAGGGGTCAGGAACACTGAAGCTTTCTTT.

V is TRBV7-9 and J is TRBJ2-3, with 10 positions matching TRBD2. This CDR3 spans 16 amino acids. V was pared by 5 bases and J by 0 bases, with 5 bases of the junction left unmatched. Germline V gene sequence: CDR1 SEHNR, CDR2 FQNEAQ (reference sequence). The CDR3 loop is CASSPSGGVSTDTQYF. The CDR3 DNA follows: TGTGCCAGCAGCCCAAGCGGGGGGGTTAGCACAGATACGCAGTATTTT.

The chain uses TRBV19 and TRBJ2-3, with D unresolved. The CDR3 totals 16 residues. The germline gives CDR1 LNHDA, CDR2 SQIVND (reference sequence). Trimming removed 6 bases from V and 0 bases from J, with 16 bases in between. The CDR3 is CASSPRQLGSTDTQYF. The CDR3 nucleotides read TGTGCCAGTAGCCCTAGGCAACTCGGGAGCACAGATACGCAGTATTTT.

This clone was detected only once. The CDR3 DNA reads TGTGCCAGCAGCCACGGACAGGGGGCGTACGAGCAGTACTTC. It yields the protein CASSHGQGAYEQYF. This chain joins TRBV21-1 and TRBJ2-7; TRBD1, the table's D call, was not compared with the DNA. TRBV21-1 is noted as a pseudogene. The CDR3 has 14 residues.

The chain uses TRBV4-1 and TRBJ2-1, with 16 positions matching TRBD2. The CDR3 length is 19 residues. Trimming cost V 1 base and J 10 bases; bases outside gene matches: 13. The germline CDR1 and CDR2 sequences are MGHRA and YSYEKL. CDR3: CASSQAPDGTSGRDVEQFF. CDR3 coding DNA: TGCGCCAGCAGCCAAGCCCCTGACGGGACTAGCGGGAGGGATGTAGAGCAGTTCTTC.

The genes are TRBV18 and TRBJ1-4; possible D gene TRBD1, 5 bases. This CDR3 comprises 13 residues. V shed 5 bases and J shed 12 bases, with 16 bases lying between them. From germline, CDR1 is KGHSH and CDR2 LQKENI. CDR3 DNA sequence: TGTGCCAGCTCAGAAGACCATGGGGGGGAACTGTTTTTT. Its protein product is CASSEDHGGELFF.